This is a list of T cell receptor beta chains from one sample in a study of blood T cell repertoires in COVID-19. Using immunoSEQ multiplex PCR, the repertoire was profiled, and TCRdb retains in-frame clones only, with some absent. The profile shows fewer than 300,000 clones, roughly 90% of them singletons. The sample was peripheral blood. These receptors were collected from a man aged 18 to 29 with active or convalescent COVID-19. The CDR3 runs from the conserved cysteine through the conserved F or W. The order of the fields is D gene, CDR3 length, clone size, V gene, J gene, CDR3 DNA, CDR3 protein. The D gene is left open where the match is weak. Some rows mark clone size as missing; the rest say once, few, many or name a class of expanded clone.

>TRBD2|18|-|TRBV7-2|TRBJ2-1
TGTGCCAGCAGCTTAGGGGTCGGTAGCGGGGGGGCCTACAATGAGCAGTTCTTC
CASSLGVGSGGAYNEQFF
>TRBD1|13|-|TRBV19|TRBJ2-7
TGTGCCAGTAGTCGGCAGGGGGACGACGAGCAGTACTTC
CASSRQGDDEQYF
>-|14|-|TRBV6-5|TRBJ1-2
TGTGCCAGCAGTTACTTCCCGGAGGGCTATGGCTACACCTTC
CASSYFPEGYGYTF
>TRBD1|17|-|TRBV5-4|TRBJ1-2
TGTGCCAGCAGCTCCGGGACAGTTAAAATCGACAGGAGCGGCTACACCTTC
CASSSGTVKIDRSGYTF
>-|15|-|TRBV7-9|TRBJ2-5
TGTGCCAGCGCCTTTTTTTACGACGGGCAAGAGACCCAGTACTTC
CASAFFYDGQETQYF
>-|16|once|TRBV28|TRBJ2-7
TGTGCCAGCAGTTTCTCGGCCAGACAGCCAAACTACGAGCAGTACTTC
CASSFSARQPNYEQYF
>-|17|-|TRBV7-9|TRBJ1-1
TGTGCCAGCAGCCGCCAGGGACATGAAGATATGAACACTGAAGCTTTCTTT
CASSRQGHEDMNTEAFF
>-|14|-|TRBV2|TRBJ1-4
TGTGCCAGTTACAGGGACGCGACTAATGAAAAACTGTTTTTT
CASYRDATNEKLFF
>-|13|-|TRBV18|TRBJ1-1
TGTGCCAGCCTGACGGGTAAACAAAATGAAGCTTTCTTT
CASLTGKQNEAFF
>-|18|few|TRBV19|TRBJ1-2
TGTGCCAGTAGTAGGACCTCGACTATGAGGAGTAACGGCAATGGCTACACCTTC
CASSRTSTMRSNGNGYTF
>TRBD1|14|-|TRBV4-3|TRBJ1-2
TGCGCCAGCAGCCACCAGGACAGGAACTATGGCTACACCTTC
CASSHQDRNYGYTF
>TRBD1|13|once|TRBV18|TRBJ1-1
TGTGCCAGCTCAAGTGGACAGGACCATGAAGCTTTCTTT
CASSSGQDHEAFF
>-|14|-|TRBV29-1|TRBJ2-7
TGCAGCGTTGCGAGACAGGGAGGAGTCGACGAGCAGTACTTC
CSVARQGGVDEQYF
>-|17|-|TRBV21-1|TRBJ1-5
TGTGCCAGCAGCATCCCGAGGGGGCATAACAGCAATCAGCCCCAGCATTTT
CASSIPRGHNSNQPQHF
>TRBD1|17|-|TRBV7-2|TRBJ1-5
TGTGCCAGCAGCCCATTTCTTAGGACAGGGGGCGATCAGCCCCAGCATTTT
CASSPFLRTGGDQPQHF
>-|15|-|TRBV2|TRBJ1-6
TGTGCCAGCAGTGACAGGGACTACTATAATTCACCCCTCCACTTT
CASSDRDYYNSPLHF
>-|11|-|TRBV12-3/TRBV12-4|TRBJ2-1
TGTGCCAGCAGTGCACAGGCTGAGCAGTTCTTC
CASSAQAEQFF
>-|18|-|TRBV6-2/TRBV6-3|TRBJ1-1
TGTGCCAGCAGTTACTCGATAGTGTGGGACACCCTGAACACTGAAGCTTTCTTT
CASSYSIVWDTLNTEAFF
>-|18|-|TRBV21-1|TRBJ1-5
TGTGCCAGCAGCAAAGAGAGGCCGCCGGTAAGCTTCAATCAGCCCCAGCATTTT
CASSKERPPVSFNQPQHF
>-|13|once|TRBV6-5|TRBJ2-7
TGTGCCAGTCGACTCACAGGGTACCACGAGCAGTACTTC
CASRLTGYHEQYF
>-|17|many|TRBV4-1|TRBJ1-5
TGCGCCAGCAGCCAGGGGGGGGCAGACCGAAGGAATCAGCCCCAGCATTTT
CASSQGGADRRNQPQHF
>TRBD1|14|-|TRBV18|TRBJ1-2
TGTGCCAGCTCATCGGGACAGGGCGGCTATGGCTACACCTTC
CASSSGQGGYGYTF
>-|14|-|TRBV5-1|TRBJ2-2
TGCGCCAGCAGCCCTACGCCCAACACCGGGGAGCTGTTTTTT
CASSPTPNTGELFF
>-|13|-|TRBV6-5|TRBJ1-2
TGTGCCAGCAGGAACAGGGCAGACTATGGCTACACCTTC
CASRNRADYGYTF
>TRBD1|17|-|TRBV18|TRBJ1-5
TGTGCCAGCTCATCTAACAGGGGGCCGAGTGGCAATCAGCCCCAGCATTTT
CASSSNRGPSGNQPQHF
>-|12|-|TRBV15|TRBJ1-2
TGTGCCACCAGCTCAGGTTCCTATGGCTACACCTTC
CATSSGSYGYTF
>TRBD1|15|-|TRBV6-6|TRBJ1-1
TGTGCCAGCAGTTACCTGGCAGGGGGAGTTGCTGAAGCTTTCTTT
CASSYLAGGVAEAFF
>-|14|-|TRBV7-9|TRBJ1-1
TGTGCCAGCACCTCACAGGGATATGAGATTGAAGCTTTCTTT
CASTSQGYEIEAFF
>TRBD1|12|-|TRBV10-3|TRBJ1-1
TGTGCCATCAGTTCAGGGGGCACTGAAGCTTTCTTT
CAISSGGTEAFF
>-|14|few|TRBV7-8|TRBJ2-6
TGTGCCAGCAGCCCGCGGGACAGTAACAACGTCCTGACTTTC
CASSPRDSNNVLTF
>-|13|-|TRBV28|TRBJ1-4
TGTGCCAGCAGGACAGTAACTAATGAAAAACTGTTTTTT
CASRTVTNEKLFF
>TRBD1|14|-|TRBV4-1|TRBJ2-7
TGCGCCAGCAGCCAAGGACAGGGTTCCTACGAGCAGTACTTC
CASSQGQGSYEQYF
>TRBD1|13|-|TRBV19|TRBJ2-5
TGTGCCAGTAGTCCGGGACAGCAAGAGACCCAGTACTTC
CASSPGQQETQYF
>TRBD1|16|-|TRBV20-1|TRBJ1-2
TGCAGTGCTAGTGGGACAGGGATACTAGCTAACTATGGCTACACCTTC
CSASGTGILANYGYTF
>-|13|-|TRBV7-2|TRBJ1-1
TGTGCCAGCAGCTTACGGGGGAACACTGAAGCTTTCTTT
CASSLRGNTEAFF
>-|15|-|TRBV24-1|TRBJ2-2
TGTGCCACCAGTGACACCCACGAGGCAGCCGGGGAGCTGTTTTTT
CATSDTHEAAGELFF
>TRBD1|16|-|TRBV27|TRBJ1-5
TGTGCCAGCAGTTTCCTCGGACAGGGAAGAAATCAGCCCCAGCATTTT
CASSFLGQGRNQPQHF
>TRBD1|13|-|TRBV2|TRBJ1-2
TGTGCCAGCAGTGCGAACAGGGGGCATGGCTACACCTTC
CASSANRGHGYTF
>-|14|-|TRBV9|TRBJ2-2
TGTGCCAGCAGCGGGGGGCTGGGGACCGGGGAGCTGTTTTTT
CASSGGLGTGELFF
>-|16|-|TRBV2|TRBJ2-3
TGTGCCAGCAGCCAAAACGGTGGAGGGAGCACAGATACGCAGTATTTT
CASSQNGGGSTDTQYF